The 3 T cell receptor beta chains below all came from one sample that was sequenced in a study of blood T cell repertoires in COVID-19. Repertoires were generated with immunoSEQ multiplex PCR, while TCRdb's copy carries only in-frame clones and drops some. Seen here are just over 300,000 clones, 85% to 90% observed once, and the top ten hold about 4%. Sequencing input: PBMCs or T cells enriched from blood (not recorded which). The source of these receptors is a man aged 25-45 years who had recovered from COVID-19.

V and J are TRBV27 and TRBJ1-1, with D maybe TRBD1 (6 bases). From germline, CDR1 is MNHEY and CDR2 SMNVEV (reference sequence). Trimming took off 5 bases at V and 1 base at J, with 11 bases between the two ends. CDR3 length: 14 amino acids. DNA of the CDR3: TGTGCCAGCAGTCCCCAGGGGACGAACACTGAAGCTTTCTTT. Translating it yields CASSPQGTNTEAFF.

The V call is TRBV2, the J call TRBJ2-1; 7 nucleotides align to TRBD2. CDR3 length: 14 residues. Germline V gives CDR1 SNHLY, CDR2 FYNNEI. The V and J ends lost 8 bases and 9 bases, in that order; junction bases with no gene match: 13. CDR3 coding DNA: TGTGCCAGCTTCTGGCGGGAGAGGTCCGGTGAGCAGTTCTTC. Protein product: CASFWRERSGEQFF.

The chain uses TRBV12-3 or TRBV12-4 and TRBJ2-5; D might be TRBD2 (6 bases). The CDR3 covers 13 residues. Trimming shortened V by 5 bases and J by 6 bases, and 13 bases separated the two germline ends. The CDR3 spells CASSLGTGQTQYF. Here the CDR3 DNA reads TGTGCCAGCAGTCTTGGGACTGGACAGACCCAGTACTTC.